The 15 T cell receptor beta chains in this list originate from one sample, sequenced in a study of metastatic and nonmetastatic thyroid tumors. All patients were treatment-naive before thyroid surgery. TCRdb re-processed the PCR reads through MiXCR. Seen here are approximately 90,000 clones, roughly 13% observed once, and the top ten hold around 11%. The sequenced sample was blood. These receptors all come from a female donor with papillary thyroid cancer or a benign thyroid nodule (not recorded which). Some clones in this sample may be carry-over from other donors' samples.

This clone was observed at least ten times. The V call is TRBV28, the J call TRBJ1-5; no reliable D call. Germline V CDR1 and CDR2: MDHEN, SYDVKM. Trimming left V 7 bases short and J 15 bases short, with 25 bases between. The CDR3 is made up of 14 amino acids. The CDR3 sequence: CASNLPGPELTPHF. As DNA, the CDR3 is TGTGCCAGCAATCTTCCGGGCCCCGAGTTGACGCCGCATTTT.

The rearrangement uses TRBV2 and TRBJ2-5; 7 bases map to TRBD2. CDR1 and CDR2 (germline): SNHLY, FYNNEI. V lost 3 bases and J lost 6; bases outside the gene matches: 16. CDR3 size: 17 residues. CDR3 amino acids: CASSEVIRLAVRKTQYF. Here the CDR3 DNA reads TGTGCCAGCAGTGAGGTAATCCGACTAGCAGTTCGTAAGACCCAGTACTTC.

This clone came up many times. The CDR3 is CASSEGLTNEKLFF. The CDR3 DNA is TGTGCCAGCAGTGAAGGTCTTACTAATGAAAAACTGTTTTTT. The rearrangement joins TRBV2 to TRBJ1-4, with D uncertain. Germline CDR1 is SNHLY and CDR2 is FYNNEI. This CDR3 comprises 14 residues. V was trimmed by 1 base and J by 2 bases, leaving 5 bases between them.

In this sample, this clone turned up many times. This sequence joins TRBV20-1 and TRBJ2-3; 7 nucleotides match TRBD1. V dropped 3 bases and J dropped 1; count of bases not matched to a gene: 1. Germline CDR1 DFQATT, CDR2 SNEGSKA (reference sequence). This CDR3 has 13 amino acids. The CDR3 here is CSASTGGTDTQYF. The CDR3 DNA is TGCAGTGCTAGTACAGGGGGCACAGATACGCAGTATTTT.

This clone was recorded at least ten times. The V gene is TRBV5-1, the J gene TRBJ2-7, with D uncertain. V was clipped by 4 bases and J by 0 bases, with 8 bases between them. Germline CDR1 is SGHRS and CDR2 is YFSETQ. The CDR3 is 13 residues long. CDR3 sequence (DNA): TGCGCCAGCAGCCGACCGAGCTCCTACGAGCAGTACTTC. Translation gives CASSRPSSYEQYF.

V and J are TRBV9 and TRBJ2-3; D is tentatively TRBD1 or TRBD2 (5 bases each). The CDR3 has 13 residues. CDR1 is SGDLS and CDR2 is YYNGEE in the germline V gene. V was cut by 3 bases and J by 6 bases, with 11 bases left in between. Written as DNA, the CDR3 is TGTGCCAGCAGCGATACGGGGCTCGATACGCAGTATTTT. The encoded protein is CASSDTGLDTQYF.

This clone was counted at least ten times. As DNA, the CDR3 is TGTGCCAGCAGCAAGGATGTTAACTATGGCTACACCTTC. Translated: CASSKDVNYGYTF. The chain recombines TRBV6-2 or TRBV6-3 with TRBJ1-2; unclear D gene. The V gene lost 6 bases and the J gene lost 1 base, with 9 bases spanning the gap. Looked up from germline, CDR1 is MNHEY and CDR2 is SVGEGT. The CDR3 contains 13 residues.

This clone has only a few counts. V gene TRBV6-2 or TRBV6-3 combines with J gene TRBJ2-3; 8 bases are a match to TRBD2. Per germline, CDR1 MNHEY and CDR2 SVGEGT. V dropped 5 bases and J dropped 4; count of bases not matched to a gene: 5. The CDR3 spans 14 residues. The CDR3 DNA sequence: TGTGCCAGCAGTAAGGGACTAGGCGCAGATACGCAGTATTTT. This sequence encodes CASSKGLGADTQYF.

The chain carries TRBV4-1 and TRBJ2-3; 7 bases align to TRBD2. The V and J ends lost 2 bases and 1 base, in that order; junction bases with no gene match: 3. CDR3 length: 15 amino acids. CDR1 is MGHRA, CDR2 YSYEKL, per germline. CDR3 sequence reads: CASSQIAGGTDTQYF. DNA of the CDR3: TGCGCCAGCAGCCAAATAGCGGGTGGCACAGATACGCAGTATTTT.

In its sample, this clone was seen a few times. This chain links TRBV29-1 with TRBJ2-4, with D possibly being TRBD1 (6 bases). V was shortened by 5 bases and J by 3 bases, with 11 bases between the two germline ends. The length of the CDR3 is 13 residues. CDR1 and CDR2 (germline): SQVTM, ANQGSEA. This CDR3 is CSVKDSHKNIQYF. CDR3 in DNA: TGCAGCGTTAAGGACAGTCACAAAAACATTCAGTACTTC.

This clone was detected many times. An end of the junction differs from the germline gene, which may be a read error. In DNA form, the CDR3 reads TGTGCCAGCAGAGAAGACAGGGTATGGTCCTACGAGCAGTACTTC. This codes for CASREDRVWSYEQYF. V is TRBV2 and J is TRBJ2-7, with 7 bases identical to TRBD1. Germline assignment: CDR1 SNHLY and CDR2 FYNNEI. The CDR3 is 15 amino acids.

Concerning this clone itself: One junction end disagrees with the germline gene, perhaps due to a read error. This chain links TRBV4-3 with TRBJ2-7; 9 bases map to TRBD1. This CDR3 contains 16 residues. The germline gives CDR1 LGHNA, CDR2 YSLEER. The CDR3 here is CSSSQYPYRGLHDQYF. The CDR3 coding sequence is TGCTCCAGCAGCCAATATCCGTACAGGGGGCTGCACGATCAGTACTTC.

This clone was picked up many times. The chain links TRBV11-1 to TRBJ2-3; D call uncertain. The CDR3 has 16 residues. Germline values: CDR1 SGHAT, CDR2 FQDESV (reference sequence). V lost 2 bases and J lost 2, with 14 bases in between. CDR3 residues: CASSLSRAPSTDTQYF. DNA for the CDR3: TGTGCCAGCAGCTTAAGTCGAGCTCCCTCCACAGATACGCAGTATTTT.

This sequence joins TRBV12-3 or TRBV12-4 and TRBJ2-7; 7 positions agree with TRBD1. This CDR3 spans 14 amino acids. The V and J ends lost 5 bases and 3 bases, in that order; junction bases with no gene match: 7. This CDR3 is CASSTAWTGYEQYF. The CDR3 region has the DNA TGTGCCAGCAGTACGGCCTGGACAGGCTACGAGCAGTACTTC.

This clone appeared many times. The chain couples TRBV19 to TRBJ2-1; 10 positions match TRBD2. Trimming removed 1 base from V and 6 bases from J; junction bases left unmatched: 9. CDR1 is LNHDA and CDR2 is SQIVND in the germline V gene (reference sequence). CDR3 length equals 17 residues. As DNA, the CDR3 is TGTGCCAGTAGTATAGGAAACCCGGGACTAGCGAGCAATGAGCAGTTCTTC. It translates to CASSIGNPGLASNEQFF.